This T cell receptor beta chain was sequenced during a study of T cell responses to AZD1222 COVID-19 vaccine. Method: immunoSEQ multiplex PCR; TCRdb's copy keeps in-frame clones and lacks some. The data show about 100,000 clones, with about 87% seen just once and 4% to 4.5% held by the top ten. On this clone: Antigen unknown.

Germline CDR1 and CDR2: SGHRS and YFSETQ. This CDR3 spans 16 amino acids. Germline trimming cut 4 bases from V and 4 bases from J; bases unmatched to any gene: 12. Study-level points and caveats: Spike-spanning, vaccine-associated CD4 TCRs were dominant at 160-218 and 743-854. Nearly half of spike-specific TCRs reportedly target variant regions that are unmutated in the B.1.351 and B.1.1.7 variants.

The receptor was derived from an adult in good health. The sequences come from peripheral blood, collected on day 0 of MenACWY control vaccination. V is TRBV5-1 and J is TRBJ2-5; 8 bases match TRBD2. The DNA of the CDR3 is TGCGCCAGCAGCATACAACCAGGGACTAGGGGAGAGACCCAGTACTTC. Protein sequence: CASSIQPGTRGETQYF.